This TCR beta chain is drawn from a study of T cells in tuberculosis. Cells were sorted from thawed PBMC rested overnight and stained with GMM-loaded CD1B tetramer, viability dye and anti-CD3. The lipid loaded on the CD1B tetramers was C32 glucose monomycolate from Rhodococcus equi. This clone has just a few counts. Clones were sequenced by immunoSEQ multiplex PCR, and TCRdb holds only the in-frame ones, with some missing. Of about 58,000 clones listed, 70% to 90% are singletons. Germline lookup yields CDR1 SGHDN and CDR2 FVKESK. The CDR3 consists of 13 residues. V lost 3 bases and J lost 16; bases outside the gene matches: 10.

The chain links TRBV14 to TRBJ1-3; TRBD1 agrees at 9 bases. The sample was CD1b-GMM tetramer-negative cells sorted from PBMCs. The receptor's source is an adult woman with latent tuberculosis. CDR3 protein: CASSHRRGGQGYF. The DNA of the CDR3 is TGTGCCAGCAGCCATCGAAGGGGGGGACAGGGTTATTTT.